A selection of T cell receptor beta chains follows, all from one sample in a study of radiation and T cells in renal cell carcinoma. Assay: immunoSEQ multiplex PCR; the TCRdb copy retains only in-frame clones and omits some. Seen here are about 26,000 clones, about 85% observed once, and the top ten hold roughly 31%. The input for sequencing was blood, taken from a patient whose treatment included radiotherapy and nephrectomy. These TCRs come from a man aged 55 to 70 with renal cell carcinoma. The CDR3 runs from the conserved cysteine through the conserved F or W. D genes are given only for firm matches. Some rows mark clone size as missing; the rest say once, few, many or name a class of expanded clone.

cdr3_aa: CASSLYRGPYNEQFF
cdr3_nt: TGTGCCAGCAGCTTATACAGGGGACCCTACAATGAGCAGTTCTTC
cdr3_length: 15
d_call: TRBD1
j_call: TRBJ2-1
clone_size: .
v_call: TRBV5-8

cdr3_aa: CSGGKETQYF
cdr3_nt: TGCAGCGGCGGGAAAGAGACCCAGTACTTC
cdr3_length: 10
d_call: .
j_call: TRBJ2-5
clone_size: .
v_call: TRBV29-1

cdr3_aa: CASSWMGTSGSYEQYF
cdr3_nt: TGTGCCAGCAGCTGGATGGGGACTAGCGGATCCTACGAGCAGTACTTC
cdr3_length: 16
d_call: TRBD2
j_call: TRBJ2-7
clone_size: .
v_call: TRBV7-8

cdr3_aa: CASSLMAGANPQPQHF
cdr3_nt: TGCGCCAGCAGCTTGATGGCGGGGGCAAACCCACAGCCCCAGCATTTT
cdr3_length: 16
d_call: .
j_call: TRBJ1-5
clone_size: .
v_call: TRBV5-1

cdr3_aa: CASSLVGREFEQYF
cdr3_nt: TGTGCCAGCAGCTTGGTCGGCCGCGAATTCGAGCAGTACTTC
cdr3_length: 14
d_call: .
j_call: TRBJ2-7
clone_size: .
v_call: TRBV5-6

cdr3_aa: CASSLNRVNTEAFF
cdr3_nt: TGTGCCAGCAGCCTCAACAGGGTGAACACTGAAGCTTTCTTT
cdr3_length: 14
d_call: .
j_call: TRBJ1-1
clone_size: .
v_call: TRBV7-2

cdr3_aa: CSVGGPEIGQYF
cdr3_nt: TGCAGCGTTGGGGGGCCTGAAATCGGGCAGTACTTC
cdr3_length: 12
d_call: .
j_call: TRBJ2-7
clone_size: .
v_call: TRBV29-1

cdr3_aa: CASGGQVVPQHF
cdr3_nt: TGTGCCAGTGGTGGACAGGTGGTGCCCCAGCATTTT
cdr3_length: 12
d_call: TRBD1
j_call: TRBJ1-5
clone_size: .
v_call: TRBV19

cdr3_aa: CASAERVGGNEQFF
cdr3_nt: TGTGCCAGCGCCGAGAGGGTGGGAGGGAATGAGCAGTTCTTC
cdr3_length: 14
d_call: TRBD2
j_call: TRBJ2-1
clone_size: .
v_call: TRBV5-4

cdr3_aa: CASSLPTSGSYEQYF
cdr3_nt: TGTGCCAGCAGCTTACCGACTAGCGGCTCTTACGAGCAGTACTTC
cdr3_length: 15
d_call: TRBD2
j_call: TRBJ2-7
clone_size: .
v_call: TRBV7-2

cdr3_aa: CASSLVAGVDEQFF
cdr3_nt: TGTGCCAGCAGCTTGGTAGCGGGAGTCGATGAGCAGTTCTTC
cdr3_length: 14
d_call: TRBD2
j_call: TRBJ2-1
clone_size: .
v_call: TRBV5-4

cdr3_aa: CASREEPTNEKLFF
cdr3_nt: TGTGCCAGTAGAGAAGAACCAACTAATGAAAAACTGTTTTTT
cdr3_length: 14
d_call: .
j_call: TRBJ1-4
clone_size: .
v_call: TRBV19

cdr3_aa: CSVVGGSGETQYF
cdr3_nt: TGCAGCGTTGTCGGCGGGAGTGGAGAGACCCAGTACTTC
cdr3_length: 13
d_call: TRBD2
j_call: TRBJ2-5
clone_size: .
v_call: TRBV29-1

cdr3_aa: CAWNRGVGGYTF
cdr3_nt: TGTGCCTGGAACAGGGGGGTTGGTGGCTACACCTTC
cdr3_length: 12
d_call: TRBD1
j_call: TRBJ1-2
clone_size: .
v_call: TRBV30

cdr3_aa: CAISETGLAGGYTF
cdr3_nt: TGTGCCATCAGTGAGACAGGTCTCGCGGGTGGCTACACCTTC
cdr3_length: 14
d_call: .
j_call: TRBJ1-2
clone_size: .
v_call: TRBV10-3

cdr3_aa: CASKRTLNTGELFF
cdr3_nt: TGTGCCAGTAAGCGGACTTTGAACACCGGGGAGCTGTTTTTT
cdr3_length: 14
d_call: .
j_call: TRBJ2-2
clone_size: .
v_call: TRBV19

cdr3_aa: CASSPGTANYGYTF
cdr3_nt: TGTGCCAGCAGCCCCGGGACAGCTAACTATGGCTACACCTTC
cdr3_length: 14
d_call: TRBD1
j_call: TRBJ1-2
clone_size: .
v_call: TRBV5-8

cdr3_aa: CASKLQGNQPQHF
cdr3_nt: TGTGCCAGCAAACTACAGGGGAATCAGCCCCAGCATTTT
cdr3_length: 13
d_call: TRBD1
j_call: TRBJ1-5
clone_size: .
v_call: TRBV27

cdr3_aa: CAWGSWPSQPQHF
cdr3_nt: TGTGCCTGGGGGAGTTGGCCCAGCCAGCCCCAGCATTTT
cdr3_length: 13
d_call: .
j_call: TRBJ1-5
clone_size: .
v_call: TRBV30

cdr3_aa: CASSPTGTLLEQYF
cdr3_nt: TGTGCCAGCAGCCCAACAGGTACCCTTCTCGAGCAGTACTTC
cdr3_length: 14
d_call: .
j_call: TRBJ2-7
clone_size: .
v_call: TRBV27

cdr3_aa: CASSQPGGLGTGELFF
cdr3_nt: TGCGCCAGCAGCCAACCGGGAGGGTTGGGCACCGGGGAGCTGTTTTTT
cdr3_length: 16
d_call: TRBD2
j_call: TRBJ2-2
clone_size: .
v_call: TRBV4-1

cdr3_aa: CASSLSNREVPTEQFF
cdr3_nt: TGTGCCAGCAGCTTATCCAACCGGGAGGTCCCTACCGAGCAGTTCTTC
cdr3_length: 16
d_call: TRBD2
j_call: TRBJ2-1
clone_size: once
v_call: TRBV7-8

cdr3_aa: CASSIGQVYGYTF
cdr3_nt: TGTGCCAGTAGTATCGGACAGGTGTATGGCTACACCTTC
cdr3_length: 13
d_call: TRBD1
j_call: TRBJ1-2
clone_size: .
v_call: TRBV19

cdr3_aa: CATSEGQGLYQPQHF
cdr3_nt: TGTGCCACCAGCGAGGGACAGGGACTATATCAGCCCCAGCATTTT
cdr3_length: 15
d_call: TRBD1
j_call: TRBJ1-5
clone_size: .
v_call: TRBV15

cdr3_aa: CASSYAGTLTDTQYF
cdr3_nt: TGTGCCAGCAGCTACGCCGGGACCCTCACAGATACGCAGTATTTT
cdr3_length: 15
d_call: .
j_call: TRBJ2-3
clone_size: .
v_call: TRBV7-2

cdr3_aa: CASSPRLGTGRDANSPLHF
cdr3_nt: TGCGCCAGCAGCCCCCGATTGGGCACAGGGCGAGACGCTAATTCACCCCTCCACTTT
cdr3_length: 19
d_call: .
j_call: TRBJ1-6
clone_size: .
v_call: TRBV4-3

cdr3_aa: CASSILAGGFNEQYF
cdr3_nt: TGTGCCAGCAGCATCTTAGCGGGAGGGTTCAACGAGCAGTACTTC
cdr3_length: 15
d_call: TRBD2
j_call: TRBJ2-7
clone_size: .
v_call: TRBV7-3

cdr3_aa: CASSQDRGAYEQYF
cdr3_nt: TGTGCCAGCAGCCAGGACAGGGGGGCCTACGAGCAGTACTTC
cdr3_length: 14
d_call: TRBD1
j_call: TRBJ2-7
clone_size: .
v_call: TRBV11-2

cdr3_aa: CASGRNGGARETQYF
cdr3_nt: TGTGCCAGTGGGCGTAACGGGGGGGCCCGAGAGACCCAGTACTTC
cdr3_length: 15
d_call: TRBD2
j_call: TRBJ2-5
clone_size: .
v_call: TRBV19